This entry concerns a single T cell receptor beta chain. This clonotype was found many times. Its antigen is unknown. Base-call qualities are not available, and no considerably larger clone is one nucleotide away. The sample originates from a study of read filtering for tumor transcriptome and immune sequencing (dated by TCRdb to the early 2020s). Looking at the study overall: Of the patients in the cohort, 16 to 20 were male and 14 were female, and their mean age was around 66 years, with a range of roughly 40 to 80. Under revised international staging, fewer than ten patients fell into R-ISS I, 15 or so into R-ISS II and six or seven into R-ISS III. After DNase treatment, whole-transcriptome libraries were prepared with the TruSeq RNA Access Library Prep Kit. Per sample, about 4.05 to 10.27 million TCR-region mapped reads were obtained with IR-seq, compared with only about 85 to 1,400 with RNA-seq. The study compared TCR repertoires from targeted immune repertoire sequencing and bulk whole-transcriptome sequencing run on the same bone marrow samples. One main goal was a read-filtering strategy for immune repertoire data, in particular deciding whether clonotypes backed by only one read should be removed.

TCR libraries were constructed from about 400 ng RNA using the Immunoverse kit, and molecular barcoded adaptors covering alpha/delta and beta/gamma chains were employed. TCR library preparation used the same RNA that went into transcriptome sequencing. Sequencing of the TCR libraries was done on an Illumina HiSeq 4000 with 2 x 150 cycles. Turning to the authors' computational methods: Using MiXCR, which included quality filtering and error correction, TCR reads were aligned to human V, D, J and C references and then assembled into CDR3 clonotypes. Clonotype counts and gene usage diversity were analyzed with the tcR package in R. For inspection of raw mapping reads, RNA-seq reads were mapped by STAR aligner version 2.5.3a onto GRCh37 of the human genome. To test how sequencing depth affects detected clonotypes, IR-seq fastq files were randomly downsampled with Seqtk 1.3. TCRdb passed the public sequencing reads through fastp at Q25 and MiXCR, retaining productive beta sequences. Rows with a matching CDR3 protein are joined into one entry that keeps the most common DNA and genes. The V and J calls follow TCRdb's processing rather than the paper's. The sample table shows around 33,000 distinct CDR3 sequences, and 15% to 20% are seen once. 16% of the sample is held by the ten biggest clonotypes.

Study-level results and caveats: IR-seq captured clonotypes at much higher depth and more reliably than RNA-seq, and smaller IR-seq throughput sufficed to identify most shared clonotypes. The correlation between IR-seq and RNA-seq shared clonotype proportions was increased by removal of single-read clonotypes. In IR-seq, single-read clonotypes were roughly 82% of clonotypes but 3% to 4% of total reads; in RNA-seq they were about three quarters of clonotypes and around 40% of reads. The sorted CD138-negative fraction was not purified T cells but a mixed bone marrow immune population.

According to the germline V gene, CDR1 reads SGHTA and CDR2 reads FQGNSA. The CDR3 runs 13 residues from the cysteine to the phenylalanine. The read is trimmed to its CDR3 DNA, 39 bases read in frame from base 1. The V end loses 5 bases and the J end loses 1 base, and a stretch of 8 bases separates them. Bone marrow was sampled from every patient at the time of active disease. Ficoll-Hypaque density gradient centrifugation was used to isolate the bone marrow mononuclear cells. CD138-negative cells were obtained by negative selection after labeling with CD138 magnetic microbeads on a MACS separator, removing myeloma plasma cells. Flow cytometry on an Attune NxT with CD138 antibodies was used to check the purity of the isolated cells. Total RNA was extracted using TRIzol reagent and was quantified on a NanoDrop spectrophotometer. For each patient, the CD138-negative bone marrow sample underwent paired RNA-seq and IR-seq.

This clonotype originated in a donor aged 40 or over with multiple myeloma. Sequenced sample: a population of CD138-negative cells sorted from bone marrow. This specimen's cell subset or site label, interpreted: bone marrow mononuclear cells depleted of CD138+ plasma/myeloma cells by negative magnetic selection. The V and J genes are TRBV7-2 and TRBJ2-5; tentative D gene TRBD1, with 5 bases matching. The nucleotides read TGTGCCAGCAGCGACAGTTTCCAAGAGACCCAGTACTTC. This translates into CASSDSFQETQYF.